The 2 T cell receptor beta chains below were found in one sample sequenced in a study of T cell responses to AZD1222 COVID-19 vaccine. The method was immunoSEQ multiplex PCR; TCRdb's version includes in-frame clones alone and lacks a portion of them. The sample gives some 150,000 clones, approximately 89% of which show up once; approximately 5.2% is in the top ten. This specimen consisted of peripheral blood, obtained on day 0 of AZD1222 vaccination. Source of these receptors: an adult in good health.

The V call is TRBV11-2, the J call TRBJ1-5, with a possible D match to TRBD1 (5 bases). Germline V gene sequence: CDR1 SGHAT, CDR2 FQNNGV. The ends were cut back, 3 bases at V and 8 bases at J, with 23 bases in the middle. The CDR3 has 17 residues. CDR3 region: CASSFRDYYRTVEPQHF. In nucleotides, the CDR3 is TGTGCCAGCAGCTTCCGGGACTACTATCGGACTGTCGAGCCCCAGCATTTT. The variable domain in full, completed from reference TRBV11-2 and TRBJ1-5, reads EAGVAQSPRYKIIEKRQSVAFWCNPISGHATLYWYQQILGQGPKLLIQFQNNGVVDDSQLPKDRFSAERLKGVDSTLKIQPAKLEDSAVYLCASSFRDYYRTVEPQHFGDGTRLSIL.

The V gene is TRBV2, the J gene TRBJ1-2; D gene ambiguous. CDR3 length equals 14 residues. From germline, CDR1 is SNHLY and CDR2 FYNNEI. V was trimmed by 6 bases and J by 1 base, leaving 12 bases between them. The CDR3 region is CASSREPDNYGYTF. For the CDR3, the DNA is TGTGCCAGCAGCCGGGAACCAGATAACTATGGCTACACCTTC.